Listed below are T cell receptor beta chains from one sample, sequenced in a study of TIL therapy for anti-PD-1-resistant metastatic lung cancer. Sequencing was performed with immunoSEQ multiplex PCR; in TCRdb, only in-frame clones are kept and a portion is missing. This table holds approximately 60,000 clones, more than 60% found once. The sample here was blood, taken at baseline. These receptors were taken from a person between 25 and 80 years old with non-small cell lung cancer. CDR3s include the opening cysteine and the closing phenylalanine or tryptophan.

TRBV19,CASSTQQGVSNQPQHF
TRBV7-9,CASSSDRGNTGELFF
TRBV4-3,CASSHRDRGDEQFF
TRBV4-2,CASSQHGSANTGELFF
TRBV5-1,CASSLGDRPSLGNTIYF
TRBV5-5,CASSLVGSNQPQHF
TRBV9,CAGLLITGEQYF
TRBV7-9,CASSFRAGNTGELFF
TRBV18,CASSSNGGGGRSYEQYF
TRBV19,CASKGLAGSTDTQYF
TRBV29-1,CSVEDSGTGYNEQFF
TRBV7-2,CASSLEGGTSGSYIQYF
TRBV7-9,CASSSRGQETQYF
TRBV13,CASSPRGASLQETQYF
TRBV6-5,CASSSGSGSNQPQHF
TRBV7-9,CASGHRGSTDTQYF
TRBV5-4,CASSLGGQNTYEQYF
TRBV25-1,CASSDLKRQGHYEQYF
TRBV5-1,CASSPGQSFDTEAFF
TRBV7-9,CASSLDLAGELFF
TRBV4-2,CASSQTLKTGNNEQFF
TRBV5-1,CASSFDFTDTQYF
TRBV5-1,CASSLAGSSTDTQYF
TRBV9,CASSVAPGTLYTQYF
TRBV19,CASSIRGAGQPQHF
TRBV28,CASSLRGISYEQYF
TRBV30,CAWSVDGGNQPQHF
TRBV6-6,CASSYGGAGNQPQHF
TRBV11-2,CASSFSGQGDQPQHF
TRBV28,CATRTAGGPNYEQYF
TRBV9,CASSAGSGTIRETQYF
TRBV28,CASSSRGVQETQYF
TRBV28,CASSLGTSGRAATQYF
TRBV6-5,CASSYSSSAAGGAFF
TRBV6-4,CASSVQPGETQYF
TRBV9,CASSVGVIGHNEKLFF
TRBV6-6,CASSYQMGGGYQPQHF
TRBV6-5,CASSQTGDSNQPQHF
TRBV28,CASNPADYRNTGELFF
TRBV5-1,CASRLGDSLNTEAFF
TRBV19,CASSGTSGSYEQYF
TRBV29-1,CSVVIHSYNEQFF
TRBV28,CASSSASGRAREQFF
TRBV5-1,CASSLAQGYRTEAFF
TRBV29-1,CSVGTGIYEQYF
TRBV13,CASSSTGRSSGNTIYF
TRBV5-6,CASSLAGQFYTEAFF
TRBV10-1,CASSGQEGYGYTF
TRBV7-2,CASSLVEQGYGYTF
TRBV28,CATGTVVFSGYTF
TRBV7-2,CASSLVPGLVGEQFF
TRBV5-1,CASSARQGAGYEQYF
TRBV15,CATSRDRQDYGYTF
TRBV4-1,CASSQDNDRAGGNSPLHF